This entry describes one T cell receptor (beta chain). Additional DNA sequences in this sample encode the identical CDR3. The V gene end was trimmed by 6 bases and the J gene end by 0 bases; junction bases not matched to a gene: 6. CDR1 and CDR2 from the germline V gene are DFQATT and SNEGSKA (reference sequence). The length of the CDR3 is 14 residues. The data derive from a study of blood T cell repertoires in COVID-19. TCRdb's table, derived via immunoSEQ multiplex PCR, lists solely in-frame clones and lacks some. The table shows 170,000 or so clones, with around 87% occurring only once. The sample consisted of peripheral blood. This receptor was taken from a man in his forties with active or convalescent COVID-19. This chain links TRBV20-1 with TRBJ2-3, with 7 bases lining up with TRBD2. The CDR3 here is CSASSGSSTDTQYF. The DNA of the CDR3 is TGCAGTGCCAGTAGCGGGTCTAGCACAGATACGCAGTATTTT.